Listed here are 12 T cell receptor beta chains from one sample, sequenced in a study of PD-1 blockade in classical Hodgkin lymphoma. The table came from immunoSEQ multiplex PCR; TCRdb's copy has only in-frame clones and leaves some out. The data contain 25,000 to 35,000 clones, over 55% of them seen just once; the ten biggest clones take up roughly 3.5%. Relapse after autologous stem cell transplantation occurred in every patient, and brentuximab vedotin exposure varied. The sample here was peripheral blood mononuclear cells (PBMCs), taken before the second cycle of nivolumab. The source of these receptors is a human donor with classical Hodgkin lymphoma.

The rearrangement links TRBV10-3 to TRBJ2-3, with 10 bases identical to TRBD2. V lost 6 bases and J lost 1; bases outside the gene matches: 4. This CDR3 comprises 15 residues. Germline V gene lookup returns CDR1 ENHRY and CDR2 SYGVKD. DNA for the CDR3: TGTGCCATCAGATTAGCGGGGGGTCGCACAGATACGCAGTATTTT. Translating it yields CAIRLAGGRTDTQYF.

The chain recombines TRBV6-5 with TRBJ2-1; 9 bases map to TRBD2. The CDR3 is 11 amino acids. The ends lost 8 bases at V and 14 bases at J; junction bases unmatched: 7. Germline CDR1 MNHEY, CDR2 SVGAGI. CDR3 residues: CASGGGAVEFF. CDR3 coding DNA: TGTGCCAGCGGCGGGGGGGCCGTTGAGTTCTTC.

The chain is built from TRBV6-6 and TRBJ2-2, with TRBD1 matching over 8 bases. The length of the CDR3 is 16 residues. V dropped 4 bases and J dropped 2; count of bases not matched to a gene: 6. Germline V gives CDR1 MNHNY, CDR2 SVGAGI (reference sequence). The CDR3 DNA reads TGTGCCAGCAGTTCACCTCAGGGGGCAAACACCGGGGAGCTGTTTTTT. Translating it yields CASSSPQGANTGELFF.

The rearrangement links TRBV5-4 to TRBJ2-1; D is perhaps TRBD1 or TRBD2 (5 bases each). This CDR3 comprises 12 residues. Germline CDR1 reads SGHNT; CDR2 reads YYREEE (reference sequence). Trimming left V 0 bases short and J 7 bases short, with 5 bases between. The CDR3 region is CASSLGGNEQFF. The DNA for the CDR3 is TGTGCCAGCAGCTTGGGGGGGAATGAGCAGTTCTTC.

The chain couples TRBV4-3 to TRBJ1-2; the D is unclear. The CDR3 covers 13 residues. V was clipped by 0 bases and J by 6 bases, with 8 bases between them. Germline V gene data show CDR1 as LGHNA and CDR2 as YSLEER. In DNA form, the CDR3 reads TGCGCCAGCAGCCAAGATAGGACGGATGGCTACACCTTC. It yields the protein CASSQDRTDGYTF.

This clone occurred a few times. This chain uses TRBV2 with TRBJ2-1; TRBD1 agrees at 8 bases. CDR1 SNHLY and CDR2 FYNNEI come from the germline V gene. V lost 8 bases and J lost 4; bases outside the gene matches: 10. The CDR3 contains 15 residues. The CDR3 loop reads CASGSPGQEYNEQFF. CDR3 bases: TGTGCCAGCGGGTCCCCGGGACAGGAGTACAATGAGCAGTTCTTC.

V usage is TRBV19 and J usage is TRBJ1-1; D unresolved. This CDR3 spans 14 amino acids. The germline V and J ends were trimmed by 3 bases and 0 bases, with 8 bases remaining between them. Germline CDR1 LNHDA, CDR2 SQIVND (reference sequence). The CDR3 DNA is TGTGCCAGTAGTATTGGCGGTGTGAACACTGAAGCTTTCTTT. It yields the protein CASSIGGVNTEAFF.

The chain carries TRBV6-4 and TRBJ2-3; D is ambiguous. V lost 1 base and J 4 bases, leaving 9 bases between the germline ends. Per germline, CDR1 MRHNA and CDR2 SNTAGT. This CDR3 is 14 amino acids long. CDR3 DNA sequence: TGTGCCAGCAGTGACTTGGATGGGGCAGATACGCAGTATTTT. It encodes CASSDLDGADTQYF.

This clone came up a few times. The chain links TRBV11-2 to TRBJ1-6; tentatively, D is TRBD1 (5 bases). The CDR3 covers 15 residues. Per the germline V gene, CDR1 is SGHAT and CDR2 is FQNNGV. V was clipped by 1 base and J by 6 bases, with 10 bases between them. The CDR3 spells CASSLAIGANSPLHF. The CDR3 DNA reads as TGTGCCAGCAGCTTAGCTATAGGGGCTAATTCACCCCTCCACTTT.

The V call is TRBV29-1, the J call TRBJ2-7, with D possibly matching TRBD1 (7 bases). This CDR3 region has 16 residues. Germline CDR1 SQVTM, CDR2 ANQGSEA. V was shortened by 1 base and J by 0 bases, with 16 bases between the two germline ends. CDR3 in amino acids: CSVEATTGRNSYEQYF. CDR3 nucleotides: TGCAGCGTTGAAGCCACGACAGGGAGGAACTCCTACGAGCAGTACTTC.

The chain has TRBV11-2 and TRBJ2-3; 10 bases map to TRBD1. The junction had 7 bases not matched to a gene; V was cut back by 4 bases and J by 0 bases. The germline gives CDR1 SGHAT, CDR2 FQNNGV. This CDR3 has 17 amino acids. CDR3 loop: CASSWTGGMVSTDTQYF. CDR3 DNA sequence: TGTGCCAGCAGCTGGACAGGGGGAATGGTCAGCACAGATACGCAGTATTTT.

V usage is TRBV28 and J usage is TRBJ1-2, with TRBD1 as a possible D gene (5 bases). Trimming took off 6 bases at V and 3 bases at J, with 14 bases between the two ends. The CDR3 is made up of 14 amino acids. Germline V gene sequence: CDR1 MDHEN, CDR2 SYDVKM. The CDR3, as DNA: TGTGCCAGCAGAGAGATTGGGGGGGACTATGGCTACACCTTC. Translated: CASREIGGDYGYTF.